This T cell receptor (beta chain) was sequenced in a study of T cell responses to AZD1222 COVID-19 vaccine. Trimming took off 1 base at V and 1 base at J, with 11 bases between the two ends. This CDR3 is built from 15 residues. Germline V gene sequence: CDR1 SGHAT, CDR2 FQNNGV. The method was immunoSEQ multiplex PCR; TCRdb's version includes in-frame clones alone and lacks a portion of them. Of about 100,000 clones listed, around 87% were seen once; the top ten hold less than 6%. The sequences come from peripheral blood, collected on day 0 of AZD1222 vaccination. This sequence joins TRBV11-2 and TRBJ2-7, with no clear D. This TCR came from an adult in good health. CDR3 in amino acids: CASSLGPQLSYEQYF. CDR3 in DNA: TGTGCCAGCAGCTTAGGCCCACAGTTATCCTACGAGCAGTACTTC.